Below, 20 T cell receptor beta chains from the same sample are listed, as sequenced in a study of patients and donors after allogeneic stem cell transplantation. TCRdb called the RT-PCR reads again in MiXCR, with one record for every CDR3 protein. This sample has 2,000 to 3,000 distinct CDR3 sequences, with 15% to 20% found just once. Sequencing used blood, either unsorted or a sorted T cell fraction (not recorded which). These receptors were collected from a human donor who was either an allogeneic HSCT recipient or a stem cell or donor lymphocyte infusion donor (not recorded which). It is not recorded whose cells these are; they may come from a transplant donor.

This clonotype was seen a few times. This chain connects TRBV7-2 to TRBJ2-1; D is perhaps TRBD2 (5 bases). The germline gives CDR1 SGHTA, CDR2 FQGNSA. Trimming removed 2 bases at V and 5 bases at J, with 13 bases between. This CDR3 has 15 residues. Here the CDR3 reads CASSLKFGENNEQFF. Here the CDR3 DNA reads TGTGCCAGCAGCTTAAAGTTCGGGGAGAACAATGAGCAGTTCTTC.

The chain recombines TRBV6-2 or TRBV6-3 with TRBJ2-1; tentatively, D is TRBD2 (5 bases). CDR1 MNHEY and CDR2 SVGEGT come from the germline V gene. V was pared by 5 bases and J by 10 bases, with 9 bases between. The CDR3 is 11 amino acids. The CDR3 sequence is CASSKASEQFF. The CDR3, as DNA: TGTGCCAGCAGTAAAGCTAGCGAGCAGTTCTTC.

Turning to this clonotype: At one boundary the junction diverges from the germline segment, which might be a read error. V gene TRBV12-3 or TRBV12-4 combines with J gene TRBJ2-2; 9 bases are shared with TRBD1. The CDR3 length is 16 residues. DNA of the CDR3: TGTGCCAGCAGTACCACAGGGGGCAGGAACTCCGGGGAGCTGTTTTTT. Residues: CASSTTGGRNSGELFF.

The gene calls are TRBV12-3 or TRBV12-4 and TRBJ2-6; TRBD1 agrees at 8 bases. The V and J ends lost 6 bases and 0 bases, in that order; junction bases with no gene match: 7. This CDR3 contains 17 residues. In DNA, the CDR3 is TGTGCCAGCAGCGGCCAGGGGGCCATCTCTGGGGCCAACGTCCTGACTTTC. Protein product: CASSGQGAISGANVLTF.

This clonotype was seen more than once but under ten times. The junction shows a germline mismatch at one end, possibly a read error. V usage is TRBV7-2 and J usage is TRBJ2-5; D ambiguous. Per the germline V gene, CDR1 is SGHTA and CDR2 is FQGNSA. The CDR3 has 15 amino acids. CDR3 DNA sequence: TGTGCCAGCAGCTTCTTAGGGCGGACCCAAGACACCCAGTACTTC. Translating gives CASSFLGRTQDTQYF.

This clonotype was observed a handful of times. V is TRBV7-2 and J is TRBJ2-3, with TRBD1 matching 7 bases. Losses at the gene ends were 6 bases for V and 4 bases for J; bases not matched to a gene: 13. Germline lookup yields CDR1 SGHTA and CDR2 FQGNSA. The CDR3 has 16 residues. For the CDR3, the DNA is TGTGCCAGCAGACTAAGGGCCAGGGGGATGGCAGATACGCAGTATTTT. Translation gives CASRLRARGMADTQYF.

In this sample, this clonotype is large. The V and J genes are TRBV5-1 and TRBJ2-3; the D gene is possibly TRBD1 (5 bases). CDR3 size: 13 residues. Trimming removed 3 bases at V and 5 bases at J, with 10 bases between. Germline values: CDR1 SGHRS, CDR2 YFSETQ. The CDR3 reads CASSYLGEDTQYF. CDR3 bases: TGCGCCAGCAGCTACCTAGGGGAAGATACGCAGTATTTT.

This clonotype has just a few counts. The V call is TRBV7-9, the J call TRBJ2-1; weak D call: TRBD1 (5 bases). Trimming stripped 1 base from V and 13 bases from J, with 11 bases between. CDR1 and CDR2 from the germline V gene are SEHNR and FQNEAQ (reference sequence). The CDR3 is made up of 12 amino acids. The CDR3 spells CASSLDQGLQFF. CDR3 nucleotide sequence: TGTGCCAGCAGCTTAGATCAGGGCCTACAGTTCTTC.

This clonotype was detected a few times. The chain couples TRBV5-5 to TRBJ2-1, with 9 nucleotides matching TRBD1. The germline V gene encodes CDR1 SGHKS and CDR2 YYEKEE (reference sequence). V was pared by 1 base and J by 3 bases, with 2 bases of the junction left unmatched. The CDR3 consists of 15 residues. As DNA, the CDR3 is TGTGCCAGCAGCTTGTCGGGACAGGGCTACAATGAGCAGTTCTTC. Translating gives CASSLSGQGYNEQFF.

The J gene is TRBJ1-1, the V gene TRBV3-1; no clear D. V lost 4 bases to trimming and J lost 5 bases, with 14 bases between them. CDR1 and CDR2 from the germline V gene are LGHDT and YNNKEL (reference sequence). This CDR3 comprises 14 residues. The CDR3, as DNA: TGTGCCAGCAGCCTTTCGGGCGACGGGACTGAAGCTTTCTTT. This gives the protein CASSLSGDGTEAFF.

V and J are TRBV5-1 and TRBJ2-7, with D perhaps matching TRBD2 (6 bases). This CDR3 spans 12 amino acids. Germline values: CDR1 SGHRS, CDR2 YFSETQ. Trimming removed 7 bases at V and 5 bases at J, with 13 bases between. The CDR3: CASFGGGDEQYF. The CDR3 DNA is TGCGCCAGCTTCGGGGGAGGAGACGAGCAGTACTTC. Using reference TRBV5-1 and TRBJ2-7 for the parts outside the CDR3, the full variable domain is KAGVTQTPRYLIKTRGQQVTLSCSPISGHRSVSWYQQTPGQGLQFLFEYFSETQRNKGNFPGRFSGRQFSNSRSEMNVSTLELGDSALYLCASFGGGDEQYFGPGTRLTVT.

The rearrangement uses TRBV12-3 or TRBV12-4 and TRBJ1-1, with 8 bases lining up with TRBD1. V gave up 6 bases and J gave up 7 bases; unmatched junction bases: 7. This CDR3 region has 13 residues. CDR3 nucleotide sequence: TGTGCCAGCAGGACCGGGACAGGCCGTGAAGCTTTCTTT. Its protein product is CASRTGTGREAFF.

A few counts support this clonotype. CDR3 loop: CSADGSAQYEQYF. The CDR3 region has the DNA TGCAGTGCTGATGGTAGCGCACAATACGAGCAGTACTTC. The V and J genes are TRBV20-1 and TRBJ2-7; perhaps TRBD2 as D (5 bases). The germline gives CDR1 DFQATT, CDR2 SNEGSKA (reference sequence). The CDR3 consists of 13 residues. V gave up 5 bases and J gave up 4 bases, with 15 bases separating them.

This chain links TRBV12-2 with TRBJ1-5; the D call in the table, TRBD1, was not verified against the DNA. TRBV12-2 is a documented pseudogene. The CDR3 covers 15 residues. The DNA for the CDR3 is TGTGCAAGTCGCCCACAACGGGACAGCAATCAGCCCCAGCATTTT. It is translated as CASRPQRDSNQPQHF.

This chain links TRBV7-9 with TRBJ2-3; TRBD2 might be the D (6 bases). CDR1 and CDR2 (germline): SEHNR, FQNEAQ (reference sequence). The CDR3 totals 14 residues. V dropped 8 bases and J dropped 2 bases, with 14 bases sitting between them. This CDR3 reads CASLAGGSTDTQYF. As DNA, the CDR3 is TGTGCCAGCCTGGCCGGAGGGTCCACAGATACGCAGTATTTT.

V usage is TRBV5-5 and J usage is TRBJ2-3; 12 positions agree with TRBD2. V lost 0 bases and J lost 3; bases outside the gene matches: 2. CDR3 length equals 16 residues. Germline loops: CDR1 SGHKS, CDR2 YYEKEE (reference sequence). The CDR3 DNA reads TGTGCCAGCAGCTTGGCGACTAGCGGGAGTACAGATACGCAGTATTTT. Translated, it gives CASSLATSGSTDTQYF.

This clonotype was counted only a few times. J is TRBJ2-7 and V is TRBV10-3; no clear D gene. In germline, CDR1 is ENHRY, CDR2 SYGVKD. CDR3 length equals 13 residues. The V end was cut by 3 bases, the J end by 3 bases, with 9 bases between. CDR3 in amino acids: CAISDMGNYEQYF. CDR3 in DNA: TGTGCCATCAGTGACATGGGTAACTACGAGCAGTACTTC.

This chain connects TRBV12-3 or TRBV12-4 to TRBJ2-1; weak D call: TRBD2 (5 bases). The CDR3 totals 13 residues. The V end was cut by 2 bases, the J end by 6 bases, with 8 bases between. Here the CDR3 DNA reads TGTGCCAGCAGTTTACTAGGGAGCAATGAGCAGTTCTTC. This gives the protein CASSLLGSNEQFF.

The chain combines TRBV6-4 with TRBJ1-2; 8 bases agree with TRBD1. The CDR3 covers 14 residues. CDR1 is MRHNA, CDR2 SNTAGT, per germline. Germline trimming cut 2 bases from V and 5 bases from J; bases unmatched to any gene: 4. In nucleotides, the CDR3 is TGTGCCAGCAGTGACGGACAGGGAGGATATGGCTACACCTTC. Translated: CASSDGQGGYGYTF.

The V call is TRBV7-2, the J call TRBJ2-3; D perhaps matches TRBD1 (6 bases). This CDR3 has 14 amino acids. V shed 5 bases and J shed 4 bases, with 13 bases lying between them. The germline V gene has CDR1 SGHTA and CDR2 FQGNSA. Here the CDR3 DNA reads TGTGCCAGCAGCCGAGGGGCAGGGGCAGATACGCAGTATTTT. It codes for CASSRGAGADTQYF.